The 18 T cell receptor beta chains presented below share a single source sample, sequenced in a study of cytomegalovirus exposure and HLA in healthy donors (dated by TCRdb to about 2017). To prepare the library, the immunoSEQ multiplex PCR assay was applied. For the multiplex PCR, a mixture combining 60 forward primers for TCR Vbeta segments and 13 reverse primers for TCR Jbeta segments was used. Imported from immuneACCESS, the table was reduced by TCRdb to in-frame sequences with V and J called. These copies leave out some clones; in studies compared against another copy, an unresolved V gene accounts for under half, and the cause of the remainder is not known. The sample's clone listing holds roughly 120,000 clones. About 4% of the sample is taken by the ten largest. The sample consisted of PBMCs. The receptors originated from a man under 40 in good health and CMV-seronegative.

The chain combines TRBV28 with TRBJ2-4, with TRBD2 matching over 7 bases. CDR1 MDHEN and CDR2 SYDVKM come from the germline V gene. J was trimmed by 6 bases and V by 3 bases; bases with no gene match: 8. The CDR3 spans 15 residues. The CDR3 DNA is TGTGCCAGCAGTTTCGTGGGGACTACTATAAACATTCAGTACTTC. It codes for CASSFVGTTINIQYF. Full variable domain (rest looked up from reference TRBV28 and TRBJ2-4): DVKVTQSSRYLVKRTGEKVFLECVQDMDHENMFWYRQDPGLGLRLIYFSYDVKMKEKGDIPEGYSVSREKKERFSLILESASTNQTSMYLCASSFVGTTINIQYFGAGTRLSVL.

DNA for the CDR3: TGTGCCAGCAAGACAGATCTAGCCAAAAACATTCAGTACTTC. It yields the protein CASKTDLAKNIQYF. The gene calls are TRBV2 and TRBJ2-4; TRBD1 is a possible D gene (5 bases). Germline CDR1 reads SNHLY; CDR2 reads FYNNEI. The CDR3 runs to 14 residues. V dropped 7 bases and J dropped 0 bases, with 10 bases sitting between them. The full variable domain, with the rest looked up from reference TRBV2 and TRBJ2-4, is EPEVTQTPSHQVTQMGQEVILRCVPISNHLYFYWYRQILGQKVEFLVSFYNNEISEKSEIFDDQFSVERPDGSNFTLKIRSTKLEDSAMYFCASKTDLAKNIQYFGAGTRLSVL.

In DNA form, the CDR3 reads TGTGCCAGCAGCGTAGGGGGGGAACCCTCCTACGAGCAGTACTTC. This gives the protein CASSVGGEPSYEQYF. The chain combines TRBV9 with TRBJ2-7; maybe TRBD2 (6 bases). The CDR3 runs to 15 residues. Germline V gives CDR1 SGDLS, CDR2 YYNGEE. V was cut by 0 bases and J by 0 bases, with 10 bases left in between.

The rearrangement links TRBV2 to TRBJ1-1; tentatively, D is TRBD1 (6 bases). Germline V gene lookup returns CDR1 SNHLY and CDR2 FYNNEI. V lost 6 bases and J lost 1, with 15 bases in between. The CDR3 is made up of 15 amino acids. The CDR3: CASRSMGDTNTEAFF. The CDR3 nucleotides read TGTGCCAGCAGATCGATGGGGGACACGAACACTGAAGCTTTCTTT.

The chain employs TRBV21-1 and TRBJ2-5; TRBD1 was called by the table and not checked on the DNA. TRBV21-1 is a pseudogene locus. This CDR3 comprises 17 residues. The CDR3 sequence is CASSNQGGGNPEETQYF. The CDR3 nucleotides read TGTGCCAGCAGCAACCAGGGTGGGGGCAACCCCGAAGAGACCCAGTACTTC.

This sequence joins TRBV7-2 and TRBJ2-4, with 8 bases matching TRBD2. The CDR3 has 12 amino acids. J was trimmed by 16 bases and V by 2 bases; bases with no gene match: 7. Looked up from germline, CDR1 is SGHTA and CDR2 is FQGNSA. The CDR3 here is CASSLFYGGAYF. In DNA form, the CDR3 reads TGTGCCAGCAGCTTATTTTACGGGGGGGCCTACTTC.

The chain is built from TRBV4-2 and TRBJ2-5; the match to TRBD2 covers 9 bases. Looked up from germline, CDR1 is LGHNA and CDR2 is YNFKEQ. This CDR3 has 21 amino acids. J lost 5 bases, V lost 1 base, and 23 bases had no gene match. The CDR3 DNA follows: TGTGCCAGCAGCCAAGGAGCGGCATCGGGCGCTAGCGGGGCGTCCCAGGAGACCCAGTACTTC. It yields the protein CASSQGAASGASGASQETQYF.

The chain recombines TRBV2 with TRBJ2-2; tentative D call: TRBD1 (5 bases). From germline, CDR1 is SNHLY and CDR2 FYNNEI. V gave up 4 bases and J gave up 8 bases, with 11 bases separating them. This CDR3 comprises 13 residues. In nucleotides, the CDR3 is TGTGCCAGCAGTGCAGGGCCCCCGGGGGAGCTGTTTTTT. Its translation: CASSAGPPGELFF.

The chain links TRBV25-1 to TRBJ2-2, with D maybe TRBD1 (5 bases). The V end lost 1 base, the J end lost 5 bases, and 17 bases lay between the germline ends. Germline assignment: CDR1 MGHDK and CDR2 SYGVNS. The CDR3 runs 17 residues. In DNA, the CDR3 is TGTGCCAGCAGTGAATCCCTCTCGAAGGCAGGGACCGGGGAGCTGTTTTTT. It yields the protein CASSESLSKAGTGELFF.

The rearrangement uses TRBV4-2 and TRBJ1-3, with D possibly TRBD1 on 5 matching bases. The CDR3 covers 16 residues. Trimming removed 0 bases at V and 4 bases at J, with 13 bases between. Looked up from germline, CDR1 is LGHNA and CDR2 is YNFKEQ. The CDR3 nucleotides are TGTGCCAGCAGCCAAGATGTTAGTGGGGGGGGAAACACCATATATTTT. Translation gives CASSQDVSGGGNTIYF.

As to this clone: Additional DNA sequences in this sample encode the identical CDR3. The chain joins TRBV30 to TRBJ1-5; 7 nucleotides line up with TRBD1. The germline gives CDR1 GTSNPN, CDR2 SVGIG (reference sequence). This CDR3 is built from 13 residues. The V gene end was trimmed by 5 bases and the J gene end by 5 bases; junction bases not matched to a gene: 6. The CDR3 loop reads CAWGGQGDQPQHF. Here the CDR3 DNA reads TGTGCCTGGGGGGGGCAGGGGGATCAGCCCCAGCATTTT.

This chain joins TRBV6-5 and TRBJ2-3; D call uncertain. Germline CDR1 is MNHEY and CDR2 is SVGAGI. The CDR3 runs 12 residues. Deletions cut 4 bases from V and 9 bases from J, with 11 bases between. CDR3 in amino acids: CASSSTSGTQYF. The CDR3 nucleotides read TGTGCCAGCAGTTCGACCTCCGGGACGCAGTATTTT.

The chain combines TRBV5-4 with TRBJ2-7; no definite D call. V was pared by 4 bases and J by 0 bases, with 8 bases between. Germline V CDR1 and CDR2: SGHNT, YYREEE (reference sequence). CDR3 size: 13 residues. The CDR3 nucleotides read TGTGCCAGCAGCCCGACAAGCTCCTACGAGCAGTACTTC. This gives the protein CASSPTSSYEQYF.

In DNA form, the CDR3 reads TGTGCCAGCAGCGTCCCTGGGGCGGATACGCAGTATTTT. Residues: CASSVPGADTQYF. The gene calls are TRBV9 and TRBJ2-3, with a tentative D call TRBD1 (5 bases). The CDR3 covers 13 residues. Trimming took off 2 bases at V and 6 bases at J, with 10 bases between the two ends. Germline-derived CDR1 and CDR2 are SGDLS and YYNGEE.

This sequence joins TRBV5-4 and TRBJ1-4, with TRBD1 identical over 10 bases. This CDR3 spans 15 amino acids. Germline values: CDR1 SGHNT, CDR2 YYREEE (reference sequence). J was trimmed by 6 bases and V by 0 bases; bases with no gene match: 2. CDR3 in amino acids: CASSLDGTGDEKLFF. In DNA, the CDR3 is TGTGCCAGCAGCTTGGACGGGACAGGGGATGAAAAACTGTTTTTT.

V is TRBV2 and J is TRBJ2-7; 11 bases are a match to TRBD2. Per germline, CDR1 SNHLY and CDR2 FYNNEI. V shed 5 bases, J shed 3 bases, and the junction held 3 bases outside the gene matches. This CDR3 region has 14 residues. CDR3 bases: TGTGCCAGCAGTACTGGACTAGCGGGCTACGAGCAGTACTTC. Its translation is CASSTGLAGYEQYF. The whole variable domain, filled in from reference TRBV2 and TRBJ2-7, reads EPEVTQTPSHQVTQMGQEVILRCVPISNHLYFYWYRQILGQKVEFLVSFYNNEISEKSEIFDDQFSVERPDGSNFTLKIRSTKLEDSAMYFCASSTGLAGYEQYFGPGTRLTVT.

The genes are TRBV5-1 and TRBJ1-1, with TRBD1 matching 8 bases. This CDR3 comprises 14 residues. V gave up 0 bases and J gave up 6 bases; unmatched junction bases: 4. Germline V gives CDR1 SGHRS, CDR2 YFSETQ. CDR3 region: CASSLGGDRPEAFF. The CDR3 bases are TGCGCCAGCAGCTTGGGGGGGGACAGGCCTGAAGCTTTCTTT. Drawing the rest from reference TRBV5-1 and TRBJ1-1, the complete variable domain is KAGVTQTPRYLIKTRGQQVTLSCSPISGHRSVSWYQQTPGQGLQFLFEYFSETQRNKGNFPGRFSGRQFSNSRSEMNVSTLELGDSALYLCASSLGGDRPEAFFGQGTRLTVV.

The rearrangement uses TRBV7-2 and TRBJ2-2; 11 nucleotides agree with TRBD2. Germline assignment: CDR1 SGHTA and CDR2 FQGNSA. This CDR3 has 19 residues. The trim removed 1 base at V and 1 base at J, leaving 8 bases unmatched. CDR3 amino acids: CASSLVWASGGQNTGELFF. CDR3 in DNA: TGTGCCAGCAGCTTAGTGTGGGCTAGCGGGGGGCAGAACACCGGGGAGCTGTTTTTT.